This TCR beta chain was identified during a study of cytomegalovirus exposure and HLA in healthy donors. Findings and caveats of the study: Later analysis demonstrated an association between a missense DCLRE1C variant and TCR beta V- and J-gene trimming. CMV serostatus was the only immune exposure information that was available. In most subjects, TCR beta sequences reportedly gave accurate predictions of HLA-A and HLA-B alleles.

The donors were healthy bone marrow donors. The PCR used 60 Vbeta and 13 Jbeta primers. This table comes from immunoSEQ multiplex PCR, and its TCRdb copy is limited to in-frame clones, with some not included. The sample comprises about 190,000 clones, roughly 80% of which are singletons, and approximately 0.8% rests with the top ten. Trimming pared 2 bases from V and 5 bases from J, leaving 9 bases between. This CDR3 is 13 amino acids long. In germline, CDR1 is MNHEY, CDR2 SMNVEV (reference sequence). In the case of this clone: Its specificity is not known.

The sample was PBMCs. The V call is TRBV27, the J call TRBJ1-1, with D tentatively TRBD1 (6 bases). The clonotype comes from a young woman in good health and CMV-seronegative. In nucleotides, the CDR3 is TGTGCCAGCAGTTTACAGGGGTGGACTGAAGCTTTCTTT. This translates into CASSLQGWTEAFF.